The sequence of this T cell receptor beta chain was determined in a study of T cell responses to AZD1222 COVID-19 vaccine. Regarding the study as a whole: Regions left unmutated in variants are reportedly the target of nearly half of spike-specific TCRs. Donors were largely white British and mainly female; clonal diversity was possibly underestimated.

Sequencing used immunoSEQ multiplex PCR; TCRdb keeps in-frame clones, though not all of them. The sample consists of approximately 150,000 clones, around 91% of them appearing once. Looked up from germline, CDR1 is MGHRA and CDR2 is YSYEKL. The J segment lost 1 base and the V segment lost 1 base, leaving 12 bases of the junction unmatched. This CDR3 is built from 19 residues. Points on this clone: Its specificity is not known.

Sequencing was performed on peripheral blood, taken on day 0 of AZD1222 vaccination. J is TRBJ2-7 and V is TRBV4-1; 11 bases agree with TRBD2. This sequence originates from an adult in good health. CDR3 bases: TGCGCCAGCAGCCAAGTATGGCTAGCGGGAGGAACCACTTCCTACGAGCAGTACTTC. Its protein product is CASSQVWLAGGTTSYEQYF.